This TCR beta chain originates from a study of Graves' ophthalmopathy and Graves' hyperthyroidism (dated by TCRdb to 2016 to 2019). For context, the study as a whole: Peripheral blood was collected at initial diagnosis, before any treatment. In total, 120 to 150 blood samples were TCR-sequenced: fewer than 50 ophthalmopathy, around 75 hyperthyroidism and roughly 17 hyperthyroidism-to-ophthalmopathy patients. The study used signatures of the TCR beta repertoire to tell Graves' ophthalmopathy apart from Graves' hyperthyroidism and to predict which patients would progress to ophthalmopathy. T-cell repertoires of thyroid tissue and blood were compared in about six hyperthyroidism patients. To explore V-J signatures distinguishing ophthalmopathy from hyperthyroidism, a discovery set of about a hundred patients (roughly 45 ophthalmopathy, 55 to 60 stable hyperthyroidism) was enrolled. An independent validation cohort comprised around 20 hyperthyroidism patients and about 16 patients who later progressed from hyperthyroidism to ophthalmopathy. After sampling, hyperthyroidism patients received methimazole starting at 30 mg daily, and ophthalmopathy patients received high-dose intravenous methylprednisolone.

Cut back by 5 bases and 5 bases, the V and J ends lie 15 bases apart. The CDR3, cysteine through phenylalanine, is 15 amino acids long. The kept DNA is CDR3 alone, 45 bases in frame from the first base. Ophthalmopathy patients were characterized by moderately to severely active disease, a Clinical Activity Score of at least 3, a NOSPECS grade of at least 4, and a disease duration under 3 months. Anyone with other autoimmune diseases, uncontrolled infections, pregnancy or lactation was excluded from the study. Diagnosis relied on clinical symptoms, serum thyroxine, TRAb, thyroid ultrasound and orbital computed tomography. Ficoll-Paque density gradient centrifugation was used to isolate PBMCs from 8 to 10 ml of fresh peripheral blood. Trizol reagent was used to extract the total RNA, and its quality was then checked on an Agilent 2100 Bioanalyzer. The paper as a whole reports these results and caveats: The 13-signature model separated ophthalmopathy from stable hyperthyroidism with approximately 85% sensitivity and 81.08% specificity in cross-validation, and 80%/75% in the test set. No statistical method was used to predetermine the sample size, and group allocation was not hidden from the investigators. In validation, the model predicted ophthalmopathy progression with 55% to 71% sensitivity and 72.22% specificity; some twelve predicted patients were CT-confirmed with GO in a median of 6.5 months. Among expanded thyroid clonotypes with frequency above 0.001, most also showed up in blood, which suggests that blood repertoires may reflect the thyroid immune response.

This clonotype was recorded a few times. This receptor's antigen is unknown. No per-base quality is available; no much larger clone lies one base away. For repertoire sequencing, TCR beta CDR3 regions were amplified from RNA transcripts. The first round was an RT-PCR using HTBI primers with the Qiagen OneStep RT-PCR kit, and this first round was followed by a second-round multiplex PCR, then size selection and purification. Sequencing of the libraries was carried out on an Illumina HiSeq2000 in paired-end mode with 100 bp reads. The published analysis was carried out like this. SOAPnuke was used to process the reads, throwing out any read that had adapters, had uncalled bases, had a mean Phred below 15, or lacked an exact constant-primer or identifier match. COPE v1.2.5 was used to merge high-quality paired reads. Each unique nucleotide sequence was defined as a clonotype, and clonotypes were aligned to IMGT TRB V, D and J references with MiTCR v1.1. Analysis was restricted to V-J combinations with a frequency above 0.0001, which covered roughly 99% of repertoires. For each V-J combination, a TCR clonal expansion and chaos score was defined as F50 clonal expansion divided by the chaos observed in the TCRdist matrix. Welch's t-statistics and random forest were used to reduce the features to about twelve V-J combinations, which were then used as input to a naive Bayes classifier. Thyroid-blood repertoire similarity was quantified with the Morisita-Horn index. Using fastp trimming at Q25 and MiXCR clonotype assembly, TCRdb reanalyzed the public sequencing data and kept in-frame beta chains. CDR3 protein duplicates are merged, each entry listing the most common genes and DNA. These V and J calls rely on TCRdb rather than the paper's analysis. This sample lists approximately 700,000 distinct CDR3 sequences; about 41% were detected once. The ten top clones hold under 3.5% of the sample.

The chain couples TRBV12-3 or TRBV12-4 to TRBJ2-2, with the D call perhaps TRBD1 or TRBD2, each one matching 5 bases. The specimen sequenced was peripheral blood. This TCR derives from an adult man with Graves' ophthalmopathy. The CDR3 here reads CASSRHGTETGELFF. The nucleotide sequence reads TGTGCCAGCAGTCGCCACGGGACGGAAACCGGGGAGCTGTTTTTT.